These T cell receptor beta chains were read from a single sample in a study of blood T cells in healthy people across ages. TCRdb processed the 5' RACE reads anew with MiXCR; each CDR3 protein has one entry. Of around 710,000 distinct CDR3 sequences in the sample, about 42% were seen once. Sequencing was done on a sample of blood. The receptors originated from a woman aged 60-70 years in good health. The CDR3 runs from the conserved cysteine through the conserved F or W. The order of the fields is D gene, J gene, clone size, V gene, CDR3 DNA, CDR3 protein. D genes are given only for firm matches. Not all rows give a size; the values are once, few, many and, for expanded clones, a class.

>TRBD1|TRBJ2-5|many|TRBV7-9
TGTGCCAGCAGTTCCGATGGACAGGCTCGGAGGTCCCAAGAGACCCAGTACTTC
CASSSDGQARRSQETQYF
>.|TRBJ2-5|.|TRBV2
TGTGCCAGCAGTGAGCTGTCAGTAAGACAAGAGACCCAGTACTTC
CASSELSVRQETQYF
>.|TRBJ2-7|.|TRBV27
TGTGCCAGCAGTTCCCTCGAGTCCAACTACGAGCAGTACTTC
CASSSLESNYEQYF
>.|TRBJ2-3|many|TRBV4-2
TGTGCCAGCAGCCAAGATCCCGGGGCTGGGGGAATCCAGTCAGATACGCAGTATTTT
CASSQDPGAGGIQSDTQYF
>.|TRBJ2-1|.|TRBV7-3
TGTGCCAGCAGCTTAACTAGAGGGGAGCAGTTCTTC
CASSLTRGEQFF
>.|TRBJ2-7|.|TRBV12-3/TRBV12-4
TGTGCCAGCAGTTACCGCCCACGGTTCGAGCAGTACTTC
CASSYRPRFEQYF
>.|TRBJ1-2|.|TRBV7-2
TGTGCCAGCAGCTTAGTTCTTGGTCCCGAGGGGGGCTACACCTTC
CASSLVLGPEGGYTF
>.|TRBJ2-7|many|TRBV30
TGTGCCTGGAGTCCGGGACACACCTACGAGCAGTACTTC
CAWSPGHTYEQYF
>.|TRBJ2-1|few|TRBV24-1
TGTGCCACCAGCACGGGGTATGGGACATACAATGAGCAGTTCTTC
CATSTGYGTYNEQFF
>.|TRBJ1-1|few|TRBV29-1
TGCAGCGTTATACAGGGAGGAAACACTGAAGCTTTCTTT
CSVIQGGNTEAFF
>.|TRBJ2-7|.|TRBV6-1
TGTGCCAGCAGTGAGCCGGGACCCCAGCCCTACGAGCAGTACTTC
CASSEPGPQPYEQYF
>.|TRBJ2-7|.|TRBV12-3/TRBV12-4
TGTGCCGCCAGCACGGACCCAGTCTTCTCCGAGCAGTACTTC
CAASTDPVFSEQYF